This TCR beta chain appears in the sequencing data of a study of shared clonotypes between healthy human individuals. Repertoires were generated with immunoSEQ multiplex PCR, while TCRdb's copy carries only in-frame clones and drops some. The sample holds approximately 2.3 million clones; approximately 93% are singletons and the top ten take 0.39%. Trimming cost V 4 bases and J 0 bases, with 7 bases left between them. Germline V lookup: CDR1 KGHSY, CDR2 FQNENV. The CDR3 length is 13 residues. The chain employs TRBV16 and TRBJ2-7, with no clear D. This receptor was taken from a young man in good health. Some clones in this sample may be carry-over from other donors' samples. Sequencing input: naive CD4+ T cells from PBMCs. As for subset: CD45RA+ positively selected. This CDR3 reads CASSPQFSYEQYF. The CDR3 DNA reads TGTGCCAGCAGCCCACAGTTCTCCTACGAGCAGTACTTC.